This TCR beta chain is from a study of Ad26.COV2.S vaccination and SARS-CoV-2 variants. Study in general: As a participant in COV1001, the donor was in the Ad26.COV2.S trial arm. Dosing was one shot or two shots 56 days apart.

A word on this clone: Antigen specificity is unknown.

This table comes from immunoSEQ multiplex PCR, and its TCRdb copy is limited to in-frame clones, with some not included. The sample lists some 250,000 clones; 88% were seen once. The treatment was: 19 received Ad26.COV2.S at low or high dose, single or two shots; five or six received placebo; per-sample allocation not given. On day 63 after the first injection, vaccine and placebo recipients gave samples. The administered vaccine (an Ad26 vector) expressed Wuhan-strain SARS-CoV-2 spike. Study-wide results and limits: Following vaccination, spike-specific CD8+ and CD4+ T cell responses reportedly exhibited substantial breadth.

Trimming shortened V by 4 bases and J by 6 bases, and 18 bases separated the two germline ends. This CDR3 is 15 amino acids long. Germline V lookup: CDR1 SGHTA, CDR2 FQGNSA. Source: peripheral blood, taken in a trial of Ad26.COV2.S vaccine versus placebo. The receptor comes from a person between 18 and 60 years old who received the Ad26.COV2.S COVID-19 vaccine or a placebo. The J gene is TRBJ1-2, the V gene TRBV7-2, with a possible D match to TRBD1 (5 bases). The CDR3 protein is CASSYYRDPQDGYTF. The CDR3 nucleotides are TGTGCCAGCAGCTACTATCGGGACCCTCAGGATGGCTACACCTTC.